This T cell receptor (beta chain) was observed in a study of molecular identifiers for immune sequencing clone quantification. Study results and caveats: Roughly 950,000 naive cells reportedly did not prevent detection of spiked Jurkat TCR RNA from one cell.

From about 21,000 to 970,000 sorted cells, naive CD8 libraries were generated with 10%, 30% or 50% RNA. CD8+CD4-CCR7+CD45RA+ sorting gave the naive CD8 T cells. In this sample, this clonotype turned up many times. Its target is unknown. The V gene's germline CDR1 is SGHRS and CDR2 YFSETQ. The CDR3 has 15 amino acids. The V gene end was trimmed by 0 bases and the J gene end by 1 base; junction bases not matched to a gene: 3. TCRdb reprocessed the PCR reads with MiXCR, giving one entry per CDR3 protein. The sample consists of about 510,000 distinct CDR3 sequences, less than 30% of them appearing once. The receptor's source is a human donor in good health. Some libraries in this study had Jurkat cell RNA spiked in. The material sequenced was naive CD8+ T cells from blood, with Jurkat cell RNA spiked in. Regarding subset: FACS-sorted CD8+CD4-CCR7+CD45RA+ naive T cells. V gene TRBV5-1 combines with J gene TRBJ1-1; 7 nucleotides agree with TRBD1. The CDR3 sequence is CASSLVGQTNTEAFF. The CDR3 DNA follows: TGCGCCAGCAGCTTGGTGGGACAGACGAACACTGAAGCTTTCTTT.